The 25 T cell receptor beta chains given below trace back to one sample, sequenced in a study of response to subunit inactivated influenza vaccine listed by TCRdb under 2018. The method was RT-PCR. Sequencer: Illumina HiSeq 2500. Using fastp trimming at Q25 and MiXCR clonotype assembly, TCRdb reanalyzed the public sequencing data and kept in-frame beta chains. Rows with one shared CDR3 protein collapse into an entry with the most common genes and DNA. In all, the sample holds hundreds of thousands of distinct CDR3 sequences, and under 9% of those were seen once. Roughly 13% of the sample lies in the top ten. Sequencing used PBMCs from blood, obtained roughly 24 months after vaccination. The receptors were sampled from a man between 50 and 75 years old who received an inactivated influenza vaccine. Donor details come from another sample of the same person, matched by shared clones.

This clonotype appeared many times. This chain joins TRBV20-1 and TRBJ2-1; D gene ambiguous. CDR3 length equals 13 residues. V lost 6 bases, J lost 7 bases, and 16 bases lay in between. Looked up from germline, CDR1 is DFQATT and CDR2 is SNEGSKA (reference sequence). CDR3 sequence reads: CSASREVLNEQFF. In nucleotides, the CDR3 is TGCAGTGCAAGTAGAGAGGTGCTGAATGAGCAGTTCTTC.

This clonotype was detected a few times. The chain couples TRBV10-3 to TRBJ2-3; TRBD2 aligns across 7 bases. The V segment lost 0 bases and the J segment 4 bases; nucleotides outside the gene matches: 4. The CDR3 totals 15 residues. CDR1 is ENHRY, CDR2 SYGVKD, per germline. The CDR3 spells CAISESPSGSDTQYF. The CDR3 DNA follows: TGTGCCATCAGTGAGTCCCCTAGCGGATCAGATACGCAGTATTTT.

The CDR3 region is CASSTRGFRTEAFF. The CDR3 DNA is TGTGCCAGCAGTACCCGCGGGTTTCGGACTGAAGCTTTCTTT. The genes are TRBV27 and TRBJ1-1; no clear D. The CDR3 totals 14 residues. V shed 5 bases and J shed 5 bases, with 15 bases lying between them. CDR1 and CDR2 (germline): MNHEY, SMNVEV (reference sequence).

The chain uses TRBV10-2 and TRBJ2-1; 11 nucleotides align to TRBD2. V was pared by 4 bases and J by 7 bases, with 3 bases of the junction left unmatched. CDR1 is WSHSY and CDR2 is SAAADI in the germline V gene. The CDR3 extends over 14 amino acids. The CDR3 spells CASSVAGGTNEQFF. The CDR3 DNA is TGCGCCAGCAGTGTAGCGGGGGGGACAAATGAGCAGTTCTTC.

The rearrangement joins TRBV20-1 to TRBJ2-7, with 7 bases matching TRBD1. The V gene's germline CDR1 is DFQATT and CDR2 SNEGSKA (reference sequence). The CDR3 has 14 amino acids. V was pared by 5 bases and J by 0 bases, with 7 bases of the junction left unmatched. In nucleotides, the CDR3 is TGCAGTGCTTTCGACAGGGCAAGCTCCTACGAGCAGTACTTC. This codes for CSAFDRASSYEQYF.

This chain links TRBV7-9 with TRBJ2-7, with 8 positions matching TRBD1. From germline, CDR1 is SEHNR and CDR2 FQNEAQ (reference sequence). The CDR3 is 15 residues long. Losses at the gene ends were 1 base for V and 6 bases for J; bases not matched to a gene: 8. The CDR3 DNA follows: TGTGCCAGCAGCTTAGTTCCAGGACAGGGCGGCGAGCAGTACTTC. Its protein is CASSLVPGQGGEQYF.

With regard to this clonotype: A much larger clonotype is one base distant, so this may be a read error. The CDR3 region has the DNA TGTGCCAGCAGCCACGGGGCTGAAGCTTTCTTT. Translation gives CASSHGAEAFF. This chain joins TRBV3-1 and TRBJ1-1; D unresolved. This CDR3 is built from 11 residues. The V gene's germline CDR1 is LGHDT and CDR2 YNNKEL (reference sequence). V lost 3 bases and J lost 6, with 5 bases in between.

V gene TRBV2 combines with J gene TRBJ2-3; 8 positions agree with TRBD2. Germline loops: CDR1 SNHLY, CDR2 FYNNEI. The CDR3 extends over 15 amino acids. V gave up 7 bases and J gave up 0 bases; unmatched junction bases: 6. The CDR3 DNA reads as TGTGCCAGCACCCGACTAGCGCTAAGCACAGATACGCAGTATTTT. Translated: CASTRLALSTDTQYF.

A note on this clonotype: Just one base apart from a much larger clone, this may be a read error. This chain joins TRBV6-1 and TRBJ1-5; no clear D. Germline-derived CDR1 and CDR2 are MNHNS and SASEGT. V lost 6 bases to trimming and J lost 0 bases, with 6 bases between them. This CDR3 has 13 residues. CDR3 sequence reads: CASSQISNQPQHF. CDR3 nucleotides: TGTGCCAGCAGCCAAATTAGCAATCAGCCCCAGCATTTT.

The sample holds a few counts of this clonotype. The chain joins TRBV20-1 to TRBJ1-6; the D gene is possibly TRBD1 (6 bases). CDR3 length: 13 amino acids. Germline V gene lookup returns CDR1 DFQATT and CDR2 SNEGSKA (reference sequence). With 3 bases removed from V and 8 bases from J, the gap between germline ends came to 11 bases. CDR3 amino acids: CSARVRGDSPLHF. CDR3 DNA sequence: TGCAGTGCTAGGGTCAGGGGAGATTCACCCCTCCACTTT.

This clonotype was observed a handful of times. J is TRBJ2-3 and V is TRBV10-3; maybe TRBD2 (6 bases). The CDR3 has 14 residues. The ends were cut back, 8 bases at V and 4 bases at J, with 16 bases in the middle. Looked up from germline, CDR1 is ENHRY and CDR2 is SYGVKD. In DNA, the CDR3 is TGTGCCATCTCGATTGGGGGGACGGCAGATACGCAGTATTTT. Protein: CAISIGGTADTQYF.

This clonotype occurred a few times. V usage is TRBV7-2 and J usage is TRBJ2-1; 10 positions agree with TRBD1. This CDR3 is 16 amino acids long. CDR1 is SGHTA, CDR2 FQGNSA, per germline. V trimming: 3 bases; J trimming: 7 bases; junction bases outside the gene matches: 9. CDR3 DNA sequence: TGTGCCAGCAGCTTGGCCGGACAGGGGGTAGGGAATGAGCAGTTCTTC. This gives the protein CASSLAGQGVGNEQFF.

This clonotype has a count of ten or more. The chain carries TRBV7-2 and TRBJ1-2; the match to TRBD1 covers 7 bases. The CDR3 runs 14 residues. Germline V gene data show CDR1 as SGHTA and CDR2 as FQGNSA. V gave up 6 bases and J gave up 3 bases; unmatched junction bases: 7. The CDR3 DNA is TGTGCCAGCAGAGACGACAGGGTGTACTATGGCTACACCTTC. Residues: CASRDDRVYYGYTF.

This clonotype was observed at least ten times. This sequence joins TRBV5-6 and TRBJ2-7; 7 positions agree with TRBD1. CDR3 size: 14 residues. Germline CDR1 SGHDT, CDR2 YYEEEE. With 0 bases clipped from V and 4 bases from J, the junction kept 4 bases outside the gene matches. The CDR3: CASSLDNRGYEQYF. CDR3 DNA sequence: TGTGCCAGCAGCTTGGATAACAGGGGTTACGAGCAGTACTTC.

This clonotype has more than one count but fewer than ten. V and J are TRBV7-2 and TRBJ1-1; tentative D call: TRBD1 (5 bases). The CDR3 runs 14 residues. V gave up 9 bases and J gave up 2 bases, with 16 bases separating them. The germline V gene encodes CDR1 SGHTA and CDR2 FQGNSA. The CDR3 loop is CARRSQGVNTEAFF. CDR3 coding DNA: TGTGCCAGAAGGAGCCAGGGAGTAAACACTGAAGCTTTCTTT.

In this sample, this clonotype turned up a few times. The V call is TRBV11-1, the J call TRBJ2-1; D is undetermined. The germline CDR1 and CDR2 sequences are SGHAT and FQDESV (reference sequence). V lost 5 bases and J 13 bases, leaving 12 bases between the germline ends. The CDR3 is made up of 11 amino acids. The CDR3 DNA reads TGTGCCAGCAGCGCGACCGAGCACCAGTTCTTC. Translated: CASSATEHQFF.

The chain is built from TRBV7-6 and TRBJ2-1, with 13 nucleotides matching TRBD2. CDR3 length equals 14 residues. Germline-derived CDR1 and CDR2 are SGHVS and FNYEAQ. The V gene end was trimmed by 1 base and the J gene end by 9 bases; junction bases not matched to a gene: 0. The CDR3 nucleotides read TGTGCCAGCAGCTTAGGGACTAGCGGGAGTGAGCAGTTCTTC. It specifies CASSLGTSGSEQFF.

This clonotype was seen ten or more times. This chain joins TRBV5-1 and TRBJ1-3; D remains unclear. The V end lost 0 bases, the J end lost 0 bases, and 13 bases lay between the germline ends. CDR3 length: 17 amino acids. The germline CDR1 and CDR2 sequences are SGHRS and YFSETQ. CDR3 in amino acids: CASSLGTSYSSGNTIYF. CDR3 DNA sequence: TGCGCCAGCAGCTTGGGCACCTCCTACAGCTCTGGAAACACCATATATTTT.

This clonotype was seen ten or more times. A junction end diverges from the germline sequence, so it may reflect a read error. The V call is TRBV5-1, the J call TRBJ2-5, with no clear D. Germline-derived CDR1 and CDR2 are SGHRS and YFSETQ. The CDR3 contains 14 residues. Here the CDR3 reads CASSLVGRQETQYF. In DNA form, the CDR3 reads TGTGCCAGCAGCTTAGTCGGCCGCCAAGAGACCCAGTACTTC.

The chain links TRBV20-1 to TRBJ2-5; D remains ambiguous. V lost 0 bases and J 5 bases, leaving 16 bases between the germline ends. This CDR3 is 15 amino acids long. Looked up from germline, CDR1 is DFQATT and CDR2 is SNEGSKA (reference sequence). CDR3 in amino acids: CSARDFQSIEETQYF. The CDR3 DNA reads as TGCAGTGCTAGAGATTTTCAGTCCATCGAGGAGACCCAGTACTTC.

This clonotype was picked up a small number of times. The V call is TRBV20-1, the J call TRBJ1-2; D perhaps matches TRBD1 (6 bases). The length of the CDR3 is 13 residues. Trimming stripped 5 bases from V and 6 bases from J, with 16 bases between. Germline-derived CDR1 and CDR2 are DFQATT and SNEGSKA (reference sequence). The CDR3 coding sequence is TGCAGTGCTGGGGGGGCAGGGACGGATGGCTACACCTTC. Its translation: CSAGGAGTDGYTF.

The chain carries TRBV15 and TRBJ2-7; TRBD1 agrees at 9 bases. There are 16 residues in the CDR3. The germline gives CDR1 LNHNV, CDR2 YYDKDF (reference sequence). Trimming took 4 bases from V and 2 from J; bases not matched to a gene: 9. CDR3 coding DNA: TGTGCCACCAGCACAACCGACAGGGGGGTCCCCTACGAGCAGTACTTC. Protein sequence: CATSTTDRGVPYEQYF. Filled out from reference TRBV15 and TRBJ2-7, the complete variable domain reads DAMVIQNPRYQVTQFGKPVTLSCSQTLNHNVMYWYQQKSSQAPKLLFHYYDKDFNNEADTPDNFQSRRPNTSFCFLDIRSPGLGDTAMYLCATSTTDRGVPYEQYFGPGTRLTVT.

This clonotype appeared a few times. The rearrangement links TRBV20-1 to TRBJ2-1; 12 positions match TRBD1. CDR1 is DFQATT, CDR2 SNEGSKA, per germline (reference sequence). The CDR3 has 15 residues. V trimming: 3 bases; J trimming: 4 bases; junction bases outside the gene matches: 4. The DNA of the CDR3 is TGCAGTGCTAGCGTGGGACAGGGGGCTTACAATGAGCAGTTCTTC. This gives the protein CSASVGQGAYNEQFF.

The chain joins TRBV11-3 to TRBJ2-1; TRBD1 matches 9 bases. The CDR3 runs 13 residues. The germline V gene has CDR1 SGHNT and CDR2 YENEEA. After removal of 7 bases from V and 6 bases from J, the junction contained 4 bases not matched to a gene. The CDR3 spells CASTADRGNEQFF. The DNA of the CDR3 is TGTGCCAGCACCGCGGACAGGGGCAATGAGCAGTTCTTC. Full variable domain (rest looked up from reference TRBV11-3 and TRBJ2-1): EAGVVQSPRYKIIEKKQPVAFWCNPISGHNTLYWYLQNLGQGPELLIRYENEEAVDDSQLPKDRFSAERLKGVDSTLKIQPAELGDSAVYLCASTADRGNEQFFGPGTRLTVL.

The genes are TRBV12-3 or TRBV12-4 and TRBJ2-4; D tentatively fits TRBD1 or TRBD2 (5 bases each). Trimming left V 4 bases short and J 13 bases short, with 14 bases between. The CDR3 covers 12 residues. The CDR3 sequence is CASSSIGDHQYF. In DNA form, the CDR3 reads TGTGCCAGCAGTTCAATCGGGGACCACCAGTACTTC.